Shown below are 31 T cell receptor beta chains from a single sample sequenced in a study of neurological immune-mediated disorders. TCRdb independently ran MiXCR on the 5' RACE reads; one entry per CDR3 protein. The repertoire holds 110,000 or so distinct CDR3 sequences, about 3.4% seen once, with around 1.2% in the top ten. Sequencing was performed on PBMCs. The receptors come from a woman aged 25 to 45 with multiple sclerosis.

This clonotype appeared many times. The V and J genes are TRBV7-9 and TRBJ1-4, with D hard to call. The CDR3 length is 14 residues. Trimming removed 7 bases at V and 4 bases at J, with 13 bases between. Germline CDR1 and CDR2: SEHNR and FQNEAQ (reference sequence). CDR3 residues: CASTRNAVNEKLFF. CDR3 sequence (DNA): TGTGCCAGCACCCGAAATGCAGTTAATGAAAAACTGTTTTTT.

The sample holds many counts of this clonotype. The chain links TRBV5-6 to TRBJ2-7; D call uncertain. V was shortened by 2 bases and J by 0 bases, with 9 bases between the two germline ends. Germline CDR1 and CDR2: SGHDT and YYEEEE. The CDR3 is 14 residues long. The CDR3 sequence: CASSFGRSSYEQYF. The DNA of the CDR3 is TGTGCCAGCAGCTTCGGACGGAGCTCCTACGAGCAGTACTTC.

At least ten counts were recorded for this clonotype. V is TRBV30 and J is TRBJ2-1; D may be TRBD1 (6 bases). CDR1 is GTSNPN and CDR2 is SVGIG in the germline V gene (reference sequence). The CDR3 contains 12 residues. V gave up 4 bases and J gave up 12 bases, with 16 bases separating them. The CDR3 DNA follows: TGTGCCTGGACTCTCCAGGGGTACGGGCAGTTCTTC. Translating gives CAWTLQGYGQFF. Full variable domain (outside the CDR3, taken from reference TRBV30 and TRBJ2-1): SQTIHQWPATLVQPVGSPLSLECTVEGTSNPNLYWYRQAAGRGLQLLFYSVGIGQISSEVPQNLSASRPQDRQFILSSKKLLLSDSGFYLCAWTLQGYGQFFGPGTRLTVL.

This clonotype showed up many times. This chain joins TRBV7-6 and TRBJ1-2, with D maybe TRBD1 (6 bases). The CDR3 totals 16 residues. Germline V gives CDR1 SGHVS, CDR2 FNYEAQ. The V end was cut by 4 bases, the J end by 5 bases, with 20 bases between. CDR3 amino acids: CASSSPGHGGLYGYTF. CDR3 DNA: TGTGCCAGCAGCTCCCCGGGACATGGAGGATTATATGGCTACACCTTC.

The sample holds many counts of this clonotype. This chain connects TRBV25-1 to TRBJ2-3, with D unclear. Trimming removed 6 bases at V and 2 bases at J, with 6 bases between. CDR3 length: 12 amino acids. Germline CDR1 reads MGHDK; CDR2 reads SYGVNS. CDR3 sequence: CASRSYTDTQYF. CDR3 nucleotide sequence: TGTGCCAGCAGGAGTTACACAGATACGCAGTATTTT.

This clonotype appeared many times. This chain joins TRBV7-6 and TRBJ2-5; 10 bases are a match to TRBD2. CDR3 length: 15 amino acids. V gave up 6 bases and J gave up 1 base; unmatched junction bases: 5. Germline V gene sequence: CDR1 SGHVS, CDR2 FNYEAQ. DNA of the CDR3: TGTGCCAGCAGTCGGCGGACTAGCGGCCAAGAGACCCAGTACTTC. Translating gives CASSRRTSGQETQYF.

The table lists this clonotype with many counts. V gene TRBV7-2 combines with J gene TRBJ1-2; D call uncertain. Trimming cost V 5 bases and J 8 bases, with 15 bases left between them. The germline V gene has CDR1 SGHTA and CDR2 FQGNSA. The CDR3 covers 13 residues. The CDR3 here is CASSQSMAGGYTF. The CDR3 DNA reads as TGTGCCAGCAGCCAGTCGATGGCGGGCGGCTACACCTTC.

The sample holds many counts of this clonotype. This sequence joins TRBV20-1 and TRBJ2-7, with D uncertain. The CDR3 extends over 12 amino acids. Per germline, CDR1 DFQATT and CDR2 SNEGSKA (reference sequence). V was pared by 6 bases and J by 6 bases, with 15 bases between. The CDR3 nucleotides read TGCAGTGCGTCGATCTATGGTGGCGAGCAGTACTTC. Its translation: CSASIYGGEQYF.

This clonotype was seen ten or more times. The chain couples TRBV5-1 to TRBJ1-3; 8 bases are shared with TRBD1. The CDR3 runs 16 residues. The V gene end was trimmed by 4 bases and the J gene end by 7 bases; junction bases not matched to a gene: 13. CDR1 and CDR2 (germline): SGHRS, YFSETQ. CDR3 DNA: TGCGCCAGCAGCCCCGGATGGACAGGGTTGGGGAACACCATATATTTT. Translated, it gives CASSPGWTGLGNTIYF.

The V gene is TRBV12-3 or TRBV12-4, the J gene TRBJ2-2, with a weak D call TRBD2 (5 bases). The CDR3 has 15 residues. V was clipped by 4 bases and J by 2 bases, with 11 bases between them. In nucleotides, the CDR3 is TGTGCCAGCAGTTCCGGACTGGGAAACACCGGGGAGCTGTTTTTT. Its protein is CASSSGLGNTGELFF.

Many counts were recorded for this clonotype. This CDR3 reads CASSIRLAGLTDTQYF. The CDR3, as DNA: TGCGCCAGCAGCATAAGACTAGCGGGGCTCACAGATACGCAGTATTTT. This sequence joins TRBV5-1 and TRBJ2-3; the match to TRBD2 covers 11 bases. Germline V gives CDR1 SGHRS, CDR2 YFSETQ. This CDR3 contains 16 residues. Losses at the gene ends were 4 bases for V and 2 bases for J; bases not matched to a gene: 6. Filled out from reference TRBV5-1 and TRBJ2-3, the complete variable domain reads KAGVTQTPRYLIKTRGQQVTLSCSPISGHRSVSWYQQTPGQGLQFLFEYFSETQRNKGNFPGRFSGRQFSNSRSEMNVSTLELGDSALYLCASSIRLAGLTDTQYFGPGTRLTVL.

This clonotype has a count of ten or more. The chain combines TRBV10-2 with TRBJ1-2, with D unclear. The CDR3 runs 13 residues. Germline lookup yields CDR1 WSHSY and CDR2 SAAADI. V was pared by 3 bases and J by 7 bases, with 12 bases between. The DNA for the CDR3 is TGCGCCAGCAGTGAAGAGGGTTCCTTTGGCTACACCTTC. Translation gives CASSEEGSFGYTF.

As to this clonotype: A read error may account for a junction end that differs from germline. The gene calls are TRBV19 and TRBJ2-2, with TRBD1 as a possible D gene (6 bases). The CDR3 contains 16 residues. Germline-derived CDR1 and CDR2 are LNHDA and SQIVND (reference sequence). CDR3: CASSSRTEKNTGALFF. The CDR3 coding sequence is TGTGCCAGTAGTTCCCGGACAGAAAAGAACACCGGGGCGCTGTTTTTT.

This clonotype came up many times. J is TRBJ2-7 and V is TRBV7-2; D is possibly TRBD1 or TRBD2 (5 bases each). This CDR3 is built from 15 residues. Germline loops: CDR1 SGHTA, CDR2 FQGNSA. V was trimmed by 1 base and J by 4 bases, leaving 14 bases between them. CDR3 amino acids: CASSLGSGREYEQYF. CDR3 nucleotides: TGTGCCAGCAGCTTAGGGTCAGGGAGAGAGTACGAGCAGTACTTC. The full variable domain, with the rest looked up from reference TRBV7-2 and TRBJ2-7, is GAGVSQSPSNKVTEKGKDVELRCDPISGHTALYWYRQSLGQGLEFLIYFQGNSAPDKSGLPSDRFSAERTGGSVSTLTIQRTQQEDSAVYLCASSLGSGREYEQYFGPGTRLTVT.

This clonotype came up many times. This chain uses TRBV10-3 with TRBJ2-7, with TRBD2 matching 8 bases. The CDR3 extends over 16 amino acids. After removal of 0 bases from V and 3 bases from J, the junction contained 7 bases not matched to a gene. Germline loops: CDR1 ENHRY, CDR2 SYGVKD. The CDR3 protein is CAISESKAGENYEQYF. As DNA, the CDR3 is TGTGCCATCAGTGAGTCAAAAGCGGGGGAAAACTACGAGCAGTACTTC.

This clonotype was counted many times. V is TRBV7-2 and J is TRBJ2-2; D unclear. The V end lost 2 bases, the J end lost 6 bases, and 10 bases lay between the germline ends. This CDR3 has 14 residues. Germline CDR1 is SGHTA and CDR2 is FQGNSA. Written as DNA, the CDR3 is TGTGCCAGCAGCTTAACCCGCTTATCCGGGGAGCTGTTTTTT. The encoded protein is CASSLTRLSGELFF.

V is TRBV28 and J is TRBJ1-2, with TRBD1 as a possible D gene (5 bases). Trimming took 10 bases from V and 7 from J, leaving 22 bases between them. CDR3 length: 14 amino acids. Germline values: CDR1 MDHEN, CDR2 SYDVKM. The CDR3: CATPSGTRGAGYTF. In DNA form, the CDR3 reads TGTGCCACACCTTCCGGGACCCGGGGAGCTGGCTACACCTTC.

The table lists this clonotype with many counts. The chain recombines TRBV3-1 with TRBJ2-7; D is uncertain. Germline CDR1 and CDR2: LGHDT and YNNKEL (reference sequence). The CDR3 is 14 amino acids. The ends were cut back, 0 bases at V and 10 bases at J, with 16 bases in the middle. Here the CDR3 DNA reads TGTGCCAGCAGCCAAGATGGCAGGATCAGTCGCCAGTACTTC. This codes for CASSQDGRISRQYF.

This clonotype has only a few counts. A much larger clone differs from this one at a single base, so this may be a read error. The chain combines TRBV5-6 with TRBJ1-6; D uncertain. The CDR3 runs 12 residues. The V gene's germline CDR1 is SGHDT and CDR2 YYEEEE. In DNA, the CDR3 is TGTGCCAGTGGTTGGGGTAATTCACACCTCCACTTT. Translated, it gives CASGWGNSHLHF.

This clonotype was detected ten times or more. The rearrangement links TRBV20-1 to TRBJ1-1, with D unresolved. Germline CDR1 and CDR2: DFQATT and SNEGSKA (reference sequence). This CDR3 spans 15 amino acids. V gave up 0 bases and J gave up 7 bases, with 18 bases separating them. This chain's CDR3 is CSARDFRYRLNEAFF. CDR3 sequence (DNA): TGCAGTGCTAGAGATTTTAGGTATCGGTTAAATGAAGCTTTCTTT.

This clonotype was observed at least ten times. The rearrangement joins TRBV11-3 to TRBJ2-1; tentatively, D is TRBD2 (5 bases). The CDR3 covers 13 residues. Between the trimmed V and J ends, which lost 5 bases and 9 bases, there was a span of 14 bases. The germline gives CDR1 SGHNT, CDR2 YENEEA. The CDR3: CASSRADGGEQFF. The CDR3 DNA follows: TGTGCCAGCAGCAGAGCGGACGGAGGTGAGCAGTTCTTC.

This clonotype was observed at least ten times. This rearrangement joins TRBV7-9 to TRBJ1-6; 9 bases are shared with TRBD1. The ends lost 3 bases at V and 10 bases at J; junction bases unmatched: 4. The CDR3 runs 14 residues. Per the germline V gene, CDR1 is SEHNR and CDR2 is FQNEAQ (reference sequence). The CDR3, as DNA: TGTGCCAGCAGCTTGGGACAGGGTGGATCACCCCTCCACTTT. Translated, it gives CASSLGQGGSPLHF.

This clonotype was counted many times. V and J are TRBV12-3 or TRBV12-4 and TRBJ1-5; TRBD1 aligns across 7 bases. V dropped 5 bases and J dropped 2; count of bases not matched to a gene: 6. The CDR3 totals 15 residues. DNA for the CDR3: TGTGCCAGCAGTCCTACAGGGGAAGGCAATCAGCCCCAGCATTTT. Residues: CASSPTGEGNQPQHF.

This clonotype was found many times. This chain joins TRBV20-1 and TRBJ1-1; D perhaps matches TRBD1 (5 bases). The V end lost 3 bases, the J end lost 0 bases, and 14 bases lay between the germline ends. This CDR3 has 15 amino acids. Germline V gene data show CDR1 as DFQATT and CDR2 as SNEGSKA (reference sequence). In DNA form, the CDR3 reads TGCAGTGCTAGTGGGCAGGGATCGATGAACACTGAAGCTTTCTTT. Translating it yields CSASGQGSMNTEAFF.

This clonotype was seen ten or more times. The V and J genes are TRBV7-9 and TRBJ2-6; possibly TRBD2 for D (5 bases). This CDR3 comprises 16 residues. Germline values: CDR1 SEHNR, CDR2 FQNEAQ (reference sequence). V was shortened by 4 bases and J by 1 base, with 11 bases between the two germline ends. The CDR3 region has the DNA TGTGCCAGCAGCTCCCGGGGTCAATCTGGGGCCAACGTCCTGACTTTC. It specifies CASSSRGQSGANVLTF.

The V gene is TRBV6-2 or TRBV6-3, the J gene TRBJ1-2, with 7 bases matching TRBD1. Unmatched junction bases numbered 8, after V lost 5 bases and J lost 5 bases. This CDR3 is built from 14 residues. Looked up from germline, CDR1 is MNHEY and CDR2 is SVGEGT. The CDR3 reads CASSTDRRRYGYTF. The CDR3 coding sequence is TGTGCCAGCAGTACGGACAGGCGACGGTATGGCTACACCTTC.

This clonotype occurred many times. The rearrangement uses TRBV15 and TRBJ2-3, with TRBD1 identical over 7 bases. The CDR3 has 16 amino acids. Germline assignment: CDR1 LNHNV and CDR2 YYDKDF (reference sequence). After removal of 2 bases from V and 2 bases from J, the junction contained 7 bases not matched to a gene. DNA for the CDR3: TGTGCCACCAGCAGACCCCCGGGACAGATCACAGATACGCAGTATTTT. Translation gives CATSRPPGQITDTQYF.

At least ten counts were recorded for this clonotype. This chain links TRBV20-1 with TRBJ1-1; TRBD1 aligns across 9 bases. Germline CDR1 and CDR2: DFQATT and SNEGSKA (reference sequence). This CDR3 region has 13 residues. V shed 6 bases and J 6 bases; nucleotides not matched to a gene: 8. Here the CDR3 reads CSASGQGGSEAFF. CDR3 DNA: TGCAGTGCATCGGGACAGGGTGGCTCTGAAGCTTTCTTT.

This clonotype appeared many times. The chain joins TRBV29-1 to TRBJ2-3; 9 bases are shared with TRBD1. The V gene end was trimmed by 4 bases and the J gene end by 1 base; junction bases not matched to a gene: 9. Germline V gene sequence: CDR1 SQVTM, CDR2 ANQGSEA. The CDR3 has 16 residues. The CDR3 DNA reads TGCAGCGTTGCCCCTAGACAGGGGGTGGGCACAGATACGCAGTATTTT. Translating it yields CSVAPRQGVGTDTQYF.

CDR3 nucleotides: TGCGCCAGCAGCCAAAACCCCTCCGGGACAGGGCAAGACGGCTACACCTTC. This gives the protein CASSQNPSGTGQDGYTF. The chain couples TRBV4-3 to TRBJ1-2, with TRBD1 matching 9 bases. V shed 2 bases and J 8 bases; nucleotides not matched to a gene: 15. CDR3 length equals 17 residues. CDR1 and CDR2 from the germline V gene are LGHNA and YSLEER.

At least ten counts were recorded for this clonotype. This chain links TRBV20-1 with TRBJ2-1; TRBD1 or TRBD2 may be the D gene (5 bases each). Germline loops: CDR1 DFQATT, CDR2 SNEGSKA (reference sequence). The CDR3 runs to 12 residues. The ends were cut back, 5 bases at V and 9 bases at J, with 14 bases in the middle. The DNA for the CDR3 is TGCAGTGCTCCCGGGACCCCTGGTGAGCAGTTCTTC. Amino acids: CSAPGTPGEQFF.